This TCR beta chain derives from a study of T cells in Graves' hyperthyroidism and ophthalmopathy. General study findings and limits: Separating ophthalmopathy from stable hyperthyroidism was achieved by a 13 V-J model. Onset of ophthalmopathy came a median around 6.5 months after the model predicted it.

Extraction of PBMCs used more than 8.5 ml of fresh peripheral blood. CDR3 length: 15 residues. Per germline, CDR1 GTSNPN and CDR2 SVGIG (reference sequence). Trimming cost V 2 bases and J 4 bases; bases outside gene matches: 7. About this clonotype itself: As yet, its antigen is unknown.

There were TCR beta CDR3 regions amplified from RNA transcripts. The TCR CDR3 first-round RT-PCR relied on the HTBI primer set. TCRdb passed the multiplex PCR reads through MiXCR, listing each CDR3 protein once. The table includes a few hundred thousand distinct CDR3 sequences, approximately 15% detected once. The TCR sequence derives from a young woman with Graves' hyperthyroidism. Material for sequencing was blood. The chain links TRBV30 to TRBJ2-3; 9 nucleotides agree with TRBD1. The CDR3 reads CAWSPGQGKADTQYF. The CDR3 DNA sequence: TGTGCCTGGAGTCCCGGACAGGGGAAGGCAGATACGCAGTATTTT.